Following are 3 T cell receptor beta chains from one sample sequenced in a study of blood T cells in healthy people across ages. Next came a second PCR, run for about 7 to 12 cycles, which used a sample-barcoded 5' primer along with a J-beta primer mix. TCRdb itself ran the 5' RACE reads through MiXCR, one entry per CDR3 protein. The data show 650,000 to 950,000 distinct CDR3 sequences, around 42% seen once. The sample comprised blood. These receptor sequences come from a man aged 60-69 years in good health.

This clonotype showed up just a few times. The V and J genes are TRBV29-1 and TRBJ2-3; D is tentatively TRBD1 or TRBD2 (6 bases each). Between the trimmed V and J ends, which lost 4 bases and 4 bases, there was a span of 15 bases. Germline V lookup: CDR1 SQVTM, CDR2 ANQGSEA. The CDR3 length is 14 residues. The CDR3 region has the DNA TGCAGCGTTGTTAGGAGGGGGTCAGCAGATACGCAGTATTTT. It yields the protein CSVVRRGSADTQYF.

In this sample, this clonotype turned up many times. The chain is built from TRBV29-1 and TRBJ2-5, with 7 bases matching TRBD2. The junction had 13 bases not matched to a gene; V was cut back by 7 bases and J by 5 bases. The CDR3 length is 14 residues. CDR1 SQVTM and CDR2 ANQGSEA come from the germline V gene. CDR3 protein: CSAQIGGIGETQYF. The CDR3 nucleotides are TGCAGCGCGCAAATCGGGGGGATCGGGGAGACCCAGTACTTC.

The chain employs TRBV10-3 and TRBJ1-1, with TRBD1 as a possible D gene (5 bases). The V gene lost 3 bases and the J gene lost 10 bases, with 18 bases spanning the gap. Germline CDR1 ENHRY, CDR2 SYGVKD. This CDR3 comprises 14 residues. The CDR3 reads CAISEKSDTLGAFF. DNA of the CDR3: TGTGCCATCAGTGAAAAGTCGGACACTTTGGGAGCTTTCTTT.